The rows below give T cell receptor beta chains drawn from one sample of a study of CD8 T cells in ankylosing spondylitis. TCRdb redid the calling of the 5' RACE reads with MiXCR, one entry per CDR3 protein. This table holds roughly 450,000 distinct CDR3 sequences, around 26% found once. Source material: blood, either unsorted or a sorted T cell fraction (not recorded which). These receptors were taken from a male donor with ankylosing spondylitis. Both conserved end residues are part of each CDR3. The D gene is left open where the match is weak. Part of the rows lack a size; the others show once, few, many or a class for expanded clones.

>TRBJ1-3|TRBD1|few|TRBV5-1
TGCGCCAGCAGCGCCCTGGGACAGGCTCTTGGAAACACCATATATTTT
CASSALGQALGNTIYF
>TRBJ2-7|-|-|TRBV18
TGTGCCAGCTCACCAGCGGACAACTACGAGCAGTACTTC
CASSPADNYEQYF
>TRBJ1-4|-|few|TRBV6-6
TGTGCCAGCGTCTCAGGGAGGAAAAAACTGTTTTTT
CASVSGRKKLFF
>TRBJ1-3|-|few|TRBV7-9
TGTGCCAGCAGCTTAAACGGAAACACCATATATTTT
CASSLNGNTIYF
>TRBJ2-5|-|few|TRBV29-1
TGCAGCGTTGAAACAGGGAGAGAGACCCAGTACTTC
CSVETGRETQYF
>TRBJ2-7|-|few|TRBV29-1
TGCAGCGTAACCCGGGACACCAATGAGCAGTACTTC
CSVTRDTNEQYF
>TRBJ2-1|TRBD2|-|TRBV15
TGTGCCACCAGCAGTCAAACTAGCGGGAGTTACAATGAGCAGTTCTTC
CATSSQTSGSYNEQFF
>TRBJ2-1|-|-|TRBV12-3/TRBV12-4
TGTGCCAGCAGCCTGAGCGGAAGCTACGGCAATGAGCAGTTCTTC
CASSLSGSYGNEQFF
>TRBJ2-2|-|few|TRBV28
TGTGCCAGCAGTCCTCTGACAGGCACTACTGGGGAGCTGTTTTTT
CASSPLTGTTGELFF
>TRBJ2-1|-|-|TRBV3-1
TGTGCCAGCAGCCAAGAGGGTTGGGGGATTGAGCAGTTCTTC
CASSQEGWGIEQFF
>TRBJ2-3|TRBD2|-|TRBV6-1
TGTGCCAGCACTCCATCGGCTAGCGGGAGGACAGATACGCAGTATTTT
CASTPSASGRTDTQYF
>TRBJ1-2|TRBD1|-|TRBV11-2
TGTGCCAGCAGCTTAACCGGGACAGGGAACTATGGCTACACCTTC
CASSLTGTGNYGYTF
>TRBJ2-1|TRBD1|-|TRBV5-1
TGCGCCAGCAGCTTGAACCCCGGGACAGGGATCTACAATGAGCAGTTCTTC
CASSLNPGTGIYNEQFF
>TRBJ2-4|-|many|TRBV18
TGTGCCAGCTCAGAAAAGGACCCGACATTTCAGTACTTC
CASSEKDPTFQYF
>TRBJ1-6|-|-|TRBV25-1
TGTGCCAGCACCGGCCAGAATTCACCCCTCCACTTT
CASTGQNSPLHF
>TRBJ1-1|-|-|TRBV12-3/TRBV12-4
TGTGCCAGCAGCGGACAGCGAACGAACACTGAAGCTTTCTTT
CASSGQRTNTEAFF
>TRBJ2-1|-|-|TRBV3-1
TGTGCCAGCAGCCAACCCCGACTGAGCTCCTACAATGAGCAGTTCTTC
CASSQPRLSSYNEQFF
>TRBJ2-5|TRBD2|-|TRBV20-1
TGCAGTGCTAGAGTAGCGGGAGTATTAACCCAGTACTTC
CSARVAGVLTQYF
>TRBJ1-5|-|few|TRBV29-1
TGCAGCGTTCGGGGAGGGTTCGATCAGCCCCAGCATTTT
CSVRGGFDQPQHF
>TRBJ2-1|-|-|TRBV3-1
TGTGCCAGCAGGGACAGCGTTAGCTCCTACAATGAGCAGTTCTTC
CASRDSVSSYNEQFF
>TRBJ2-1|TRBD2|few|TRBV5-1
TGCGCCAGCAGTCCCTCATTAGCGGGCAATGAGCAGTTCTTC
CASSPSLAGNEQFF
>TRBJ2-1|TRBD2|-|TRBV20-1
TGCAGTGCTCTAGAGAGACTAGCTTGGAGCTCCTACAATGAGCAGTTCTTC
CSALERLAWSSYNEQFF
>TRBJ1-1|TRBD1|-|TRBV29-1
TGCAGCGTGGGGACAGGCGGGATGAACACTGAAGCTTTCTTT
CSVGTGGMNTEAFF
>TRBJ2-5|-|-|TRBV12-3/TRBV12-4
TGTGCCAGCAGTCATAGCGGCCAAGAGACCCAGTACTTC
CASSHSGQETQYF
>TRBJ2-3|-|few|TRBV7-2
TGTGCCAGCAGCTTAGTCTCAGTAGGGGGCACAGATACGCAGTATTTT
CASSLVSVGGTDTQYF
>TRBJ2-7|-|-|TRBV25-1
TGTGCCAGCCAGTGGGGGCAGGAACCTAGGGAGCAGTACTTC
CASQWGQEPREQYF
>TRBJ1-1|-|-|TRBV11-2
TGTGCCAGCAGCTTAGATGCGGCTAGCACTGAAGCTTTCTTT
CASSLDAASTEAFF
>TRBJ2-3|-|once|TRBV24-1
TGTGCCACCAGTGATCCGGGAGAGGCCACAGATACGCAGTATTTT
CATSDPGEATDTQYF
>TRBJ1-4|-|-|TRBV12-3/TRBV12-4
TGTGCCAGCAGTCCGGGGTTTGAAAAACTGTTTTTT
CASSPGFEKLFF
>TRBJ2-5|-|few|TRBV6-5
TGTGCCAGCAGTTACGCCGGACTTATAGAGACCCAGTACTTC
CASSYAGLIETQYF
>TRBJ2-2|-|few|TRBV2
TGTGCCAGCAGTTGGGATGGCGACACCGGGGAGCTGTTTTTT
CASSWDGDTGELFF
>TRBJ2-1|-|-|TRBV12-3/TRBV12-4
TGTGCCAGCAGTTTAATGGGGCTAGGGCTTCGCAATGAGCAGTTCTTC
CASSLMGLGLRNEQFF
>TRBJ2-1|TRBD2|few|TRBV18
TGTGCCAGCTCAACGACCGGGACTAGCGGGAGAAGGCAGTTCTTC
CASSTTGTSGRRQFF
>TRBJ2-7|TRBD1|-|TRBV7-2
TGTGCCAGCAGCTTAGATGGGACAGGGGGTTCCTACGAGCAGTACTTC
CASSLDGTGGSYEQYF
>TRBJ1-1|-|-|TRBV6-4
TGTGCCAGCAGACTACAGGGAGGGAACACTGAAGCTTTCTTT
CASRLQGGNTEAFF
>TRBJ2-3|-|-|TRBV6-1
TGTGCCAGCAGGCGGTGGGGACACACAGATACGCAGTATTTT
CASRRWGHTDTQYF
>TRBJ1-4|-|few|TRBV7-6
TGTGCCAGCAGCGGGCGGGGCTTTAATGAAAAACTGTTTTTT
CASSGRGFNEKLFF
>TRBJ1-5|-|-|TRBV20-1
TGCAGTGCCACCCGGTTGGGGTATAGCAATCAGCCCCAGCATTTT
CSATRLGYSNQPQHF
>TRBJ2-6|-|few|TRBV11-2
TGTGCCAGCAGCCCGATGACAGGTCCCAGAACCAACGTCCTGACTTTC
CASSPMTGPRTNVLTF
>TRBJ1-4|-|-|TRBV5-1
TGCGCCAGCAGCCCAACCGGGAACCTTGAAAAACTGTTTTTT
CASSPTGNLEKLFF
>TRBJ2-1|TRBD2|many|TRBV20-1
TGCAGTGCTAGTCTACTAGCGGGAGTCTATGAGCAGTTCTTC
CSASLLAGVYEQFF
>TRBJ1-5|-|-|TRBV7-2
TGTGCCAGCAGGTCAGGAGGGGGAGGCAATCAGCCCCAGCATTTT
CASRSGGGGNQPQHF